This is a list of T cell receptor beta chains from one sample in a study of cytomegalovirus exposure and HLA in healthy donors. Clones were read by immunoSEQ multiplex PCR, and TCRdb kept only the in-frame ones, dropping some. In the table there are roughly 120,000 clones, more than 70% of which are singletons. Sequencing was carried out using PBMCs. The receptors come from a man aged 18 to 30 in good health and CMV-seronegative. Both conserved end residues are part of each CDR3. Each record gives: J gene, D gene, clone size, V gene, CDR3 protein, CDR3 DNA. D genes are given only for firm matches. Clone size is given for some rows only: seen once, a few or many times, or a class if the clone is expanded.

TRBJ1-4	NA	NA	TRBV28	CASSLHFQGGPTNEKLFF	TGTGCCAGCAGTTTGCACTTTCAAGGGGGTCCAACTAATGAAAAACTGTTTTTT
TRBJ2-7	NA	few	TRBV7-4	CASSLEQGLVVNYEQYF	TGTGCCAGCAGCCTCGAACAGGGTCTCGTGGTTAACTACGAGCAGTACTTC
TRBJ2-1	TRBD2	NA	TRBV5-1	CASSLMRGAGGAKNEQFF	TGCGCCAGCAGCTTAATGCGAGGGGCGGGAGGCGCTAAGAATGAGCAGTTCTTC
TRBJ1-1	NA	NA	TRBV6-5	CASISIEKAFF	TGTGCCAGCATCTCTATCGAGAAAGCTTTCTTT
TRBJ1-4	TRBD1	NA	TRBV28	CASITGGFPTNEKLFF	TGTGCCAGCATCACAGGGGGCTTCCCAACTAATGAAAAACTGTTTTTT
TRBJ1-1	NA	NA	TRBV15	CATSRDRGFRAEAFF	TGTGCCACCAGCAGAGATCGGGGGTTTCGGGCTGAAGCTTTCTTT
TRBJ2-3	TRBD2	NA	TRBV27	CASSPLAGGTDTQYF	TGTGCCAGCAGCCCATTAGCGGGGGGCACAGATACGCAGTATTTT
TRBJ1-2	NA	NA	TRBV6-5	CASSYGQEVGGYTF	TGTGCCAGCAGTTATGGGCAGGAAGTGGGTGGCTACACCTTC
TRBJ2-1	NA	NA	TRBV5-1	CASSFGSSYNEQFF	TGCGCCAGCAGCTTCGGGAGCTCCTACAATGAGCAGTTCTTC
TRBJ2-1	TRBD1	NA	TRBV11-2	CASSLGAGGGTNDYNEQFF	TGTGCCAGCAGCTTAGGGGCAGGGGGCGGTACTAACGACTACAATGAGCAGTTCTTC
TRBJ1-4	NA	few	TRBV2	CASMEAEKLFF	TGTGCCAGCATGGAGGCGGAAAAACTGTTTTTT
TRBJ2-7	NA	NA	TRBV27	CASSFQGGYAEQYF	TGTGCCAGCAGTTTTCAGGGGGGATATGCCGAGCAGTACTTC
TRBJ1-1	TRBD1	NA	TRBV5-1	CASSPGTGLAGAFF	TGCGCCAGCAGCCCTGGGACAGGCCTGGCTGGGGCTTTCTTT
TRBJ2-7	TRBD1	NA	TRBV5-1	CASRVTGAYEQYF	TGCGCCAGCAGAGTAACAGGGGCCTACGAGCAGTACTTC
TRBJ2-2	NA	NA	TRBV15	CATSPTGGNTGELFF	TGTGCCACCAGCCCGACAGGAGGGAACACCGGGGAGCTGTTTTTT
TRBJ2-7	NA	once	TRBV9	CASSVDAGSPYEQYF	TGTGCCAGCAGCGTAGACGCGGGAAGTCCCTACGAGCAGTACTTC
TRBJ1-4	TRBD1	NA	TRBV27	CASSIRQGAIFEKLFF	TGTGCCAGCAGCATCCGACAGGGGGCAATATTTGAAAAACTGTTTTTT
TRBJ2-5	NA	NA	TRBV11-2	CASSSHRTPETQYF	TGTGCCAGCAGCTCCCACAGGACGCCGGAGACCCAGTACTTC
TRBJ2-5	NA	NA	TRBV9	CASSVIGQETQYF	TGTGCCAGCAGCGTAATCGGGCAAGAGACCCAGTACTTC
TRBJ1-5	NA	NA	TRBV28	CASNEALSAQPQHF	TGTGCCAGCAATGAGGCCCTTTCGGCTCAGCCCCAGCATTTT
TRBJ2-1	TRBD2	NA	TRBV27	CASTRNGGEYSYNEQFF	TGTGCCAGCACGAGGAACGGGGGGGAATATTCCTACAATGAGCAGTTCTTC
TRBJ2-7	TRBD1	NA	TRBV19	CASSIRDRSYEQYF	TGTGCCAGTAGTATCCGGGACAGGTCCTACGAGCAGTACTTC
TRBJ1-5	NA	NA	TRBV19	CASGGNQPQHF	TGTGCCAGCGGGGGGAATCAGCCCCAGCATTTT
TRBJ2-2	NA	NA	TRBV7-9	CASNTVPRDTSNTGELFF	TGTGCCAGCAACACCGTTCCCCGGGACACCTCTAACACCGGGGAGCTGTTTTTT
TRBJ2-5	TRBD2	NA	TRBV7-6	CASSPGLVQETQYF	TGTGCCAGCAGCCCAGGACTAGTCCAAGAGACCCAGTACTTC
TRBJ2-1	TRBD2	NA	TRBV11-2	CASSVLGRASEQFF	TGTGCCAGCAGCGTCTTGGGGAGGGCGTCTGAGCAGTTCTTC
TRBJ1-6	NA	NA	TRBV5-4	CASSLFNQGGSPLHF	TGTGCCAGCAGCCTTTTCAACCAGGGAGGTTCACCCCTCCACTTT
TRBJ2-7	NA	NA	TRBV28	CASSSSSYEQYF	TGTGCCAGCAGTTCCAGTTCCTACGAGCAGTACTTC
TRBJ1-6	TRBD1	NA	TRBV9	CASSVAATGNSPLHF	TGTGCCAGCAGCGTGGCCGCGACAGGGAACTCACCCCTCCACTTT
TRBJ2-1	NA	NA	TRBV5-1	CASSLEARLDEQFF	TGCGCCAGCAGCTTGGAGGCTAGGTTAGATGAGCAGTTCTTC
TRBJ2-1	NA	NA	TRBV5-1	CASSLWSLGDEQFF	TGCGCCAGCAGCTTGTGGTCATTGGGCGATGAGCAGTTCTTC
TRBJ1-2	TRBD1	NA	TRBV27	CASSTLGTERYGYTF	TGTGCCAGCAGCACTCTTGGGACAGAAAGATATGGCTACACCTTC
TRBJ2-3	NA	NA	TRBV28	CAILGATDTQYF	TGTGCCATCCTGGGGGCGACAGATACGCAGTATTTT
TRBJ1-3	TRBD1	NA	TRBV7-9	CASSSTHRGSGNTIYF	TGTGCCAGCAGTAGTACACACAGGGGCTCTGGAAACACCATATATTTT
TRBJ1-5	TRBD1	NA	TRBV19	CASSTGQHNQPQHF	TGTGCCAGTAGTACGGGACAGCACAATCAGCCCCAGCATTTT
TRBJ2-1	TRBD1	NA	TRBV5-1	CASSSRDSSYNEQFF	TGCGCCAGCAGCTCCCGGGACAGCTCCTACAATGAGCAGTTCTTC
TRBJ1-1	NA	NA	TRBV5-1	CASSSDGTSVTEAFF	TGCGCCAGCAGCTCCGACGGGACATCGGTGACTGAAGCTTTCTTT
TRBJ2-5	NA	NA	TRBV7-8	CASSLLGGQETQYF	TGTGCCAGCAGCTTATTGGGAGGTCAAGAGACCCAGTACTTC
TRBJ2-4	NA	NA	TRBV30	CAWSTAAAKNIQYF	TGTGCCTGGAGTACGGCGGCGGCCAAAAACATTCAGTACTTC
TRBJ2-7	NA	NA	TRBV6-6	CASSSLGVGLRYEQYF	TGTGCCAGCAGCAGCCTAGGCGTAGGACTACGCTACGAGCAGTACTTC
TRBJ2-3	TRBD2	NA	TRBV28	CASSKPGLAVDTQYF	TGTGCCAGCAGTAAACCGGGACTAGCAGTGGATACGCAGTATTTT